A single sample gave rise to the 9 T cell receptor beta chains below, sequenced in a study of read filtering for tumor transcriptome and immune sequencing (dated by TCRdb to 2019 to 2021). The instrument given in TCRdb is Illumina HiSeq 4000. TCR libraries were constructed from approximately 360 ng RNA using the Immunoverse kit, and molecular barcoded adaptors covering alpha/delta and beta/gamma chains were employed. Clones were called with MiXCR by TCRdb after fastp trimmed the public reads at Q25, and only in-frame beta chains were retained. Each CDR3 protein gets just one entry, which takes the most common genes and DNA from the rows behind it. The sample includes around 130,000 distinct CDR3 sequences, with roughly 13% observed a single time. The ten largest clones take up 8% to 9% of the sample. The sequenced sample consisted of a population of CD138-negative cells sorted from bone marrow. The label giving this sample's cell subset or site can be read as: bone marrow mononuclear cells depleted of CD138+ plasma/myeloma cells by negative magnetic selection. The receptors originated from a donor over 35 with multiple myeloma.

This clonotype has just a few counts. The rearrangement uses TRBV20-1 and TRBJ2-5, with unresolved D. Germline CDR1 is DFQATT and CDR2 is SNEGSKA (reference sequence). Trimming removed 4 bases from V and 2 bases from J, with 2 bases in between. The CDR3 extends over 10 amino acids. Here the CDR3 reads CSAKQETQYF. The CDR3 DNA reads TGCAGTGCTAAACAAGAGACCCAGTACTTC.

At least ten counts were recorded for this clonotype. The chain has TRBV7-2 and TRBJ1-1; D is possibly TRBD1 (5 bases). Trimming took 4 bases from V and 1 from J, leaving 13 bases between them. Germline V gene lookup returns CDR1 SGHTA and CDR2 FQGNSA. This CDR3 is built from 15 residues. CDR3 DNA sequence: TGTGCCAGCAGCTCCCGGGGGGTGACGAACACTGAAGCTTTCTTT. Translation gives CASSSRGVTNTEAFF.

Of note for this clonotype: A much larger clonotype is one base distant, so this may be a read error. The rearrangement uses TRBV5-4 and TRBJ2-1, with TRBD2 identical over 10 bases. There are 18 residues in the CDR3. Germline V lookup: CDR1 SGHNT, CDR2 YYREEE (reference sequence). V was clipped by 1 base and J by 5 bases; unmatched bases: 12. The CDR3 here is CASSLWTSGSETHNEQFF. CDR3 coding DNA: TGTGCCAGCAGCTTGTGGACTAGCGGATCGGAGACCCACAATGAGCAGTTCTTC.

There are many counts of this clonotype. The chain has TRBV21-1 and TRBJ2-5; TRBD2 was called by the table and not checked on the DNA. TRBV21-1 is a pseudogene. This CDR3 region has 17 residues. In nucleotides, the CDR3 is TGTGCCAGCAGCCAGGGAGGGGCCCACCCCTACAAAGAGACCCAGTACTTC. Translating it yields CASSQGGAHPYKETQYF.

This chain links TRBV6-1 with TRBJ2-2, with D uncertain. V lost 6 bases and J 5 bases, leaving 19 bases between the germline ends. Germline assignment: CDR1 MNHNS and CDR2 SASEGT. This CDR3 has 16 residues. CDR3 sequence: CASSPPDTGATGELFF. In DNA, the CDR3 is TGTGCCAGCAGCCCTCCCGATACGGGCGCAACCGGGGAGCTGTTTTTT.

Many counts were recorded for this clonotype. The chain is built from TRBV6-2 or TRBV6-3 and TRBJ1-5; D unresolved. V lost 2 bases and J lost 9, with 8 bases in between. CDR1 and CDR2 from the germline V gene are MNHEY and SVGEGT. This CDR3 is built from 12 residues. This CDR3 is CASSYGLRPQHF. The CDR3 region has the DNA TGTGCCAGCAGTTACGGACTCCGGCCCCAGCATTTT.

In this sample, this clonotype turned up many times. The genes are TRBV2 and TRBJ2-1; D uncertain. V was trimmed by 8 bases and J by 5 bases, leaving 7 bases between them. There are 11 residues in the CDR3. The V gene's germline CDR1 is SNHLY and CDR2 FYNNEI. The CDR3 coding sequence is TGTGCCAGCCTCATGGACAATGAGCAGTTCTTC. It encodes CASLMDNEQFF.

This chain links TRBV19 with TRBJ2-7, with unresolved D. This CDR3 is 16 amino acids long. The germline V and J ends were trimmed by 0 bases and 3 bases, with 15 bases remaining between them. CDR1 LNHDA and CDR2 SQIVND come from the germline V gene (reference sequence). The CDR3 reads CASSIEATAYGYEQYF. CDR3 in DNA: TGTGCCAGTAGTATAGAAGCTACCGCCTATGGCTACGAGCAGTACTTC. Filled out from reference TRBV19 and TRBJ2-7, the complete variable domain reads DGGITQSPKYLFRKEGQNVTLSCEQNLNHDAMYWYRQDPGQGLRLIYYSQIVNDFQKGDIAEGYSVSREKKESFPLTVTSAQKNPTAFYLCASSIEATAYGYEQYFGPGTRLTVT.

The V gene is TRBV27, the J gene TRBJ2-1, with D uncertain. In germline, CDR1 is MNHEY, CDR2 SMNVEV (reference sequence). Trimming removed 5 bases from V and 4 bases from J, with 12 bases in between. The CDR3 is made up of 14 amino acids. The CDR3 DNA sequence: TGTGCCAGCAGTGGCAGTCTTACGTACAATGAGCAGTTCTTC. Amino acid sequence: CASSGSLTYNEQFF.